The present TCR beta chain was sequenced within a study of T cell responses to AZD1222 COVID-19 vaccine. Assay: immunoSEQ multiplex PCR; the TCRdb copy retains only in-frame clones and omits some. The table has roughly 180,000 clones, 85% to 95% seen once. Sample: peripheral blood, taken on day 0 of AZD1222 vaccination. This TCR was sampled from an adult in good health.

CDR3 in DNA: TGTGCCAGCAGTTTAGACGCCCGGGACTCAGATACGCAGTATTTT. It codes for CASSLDARDSDTQYF. V is TRBV28 and J is TRBJ2-3; a weak D match, TRBD2 (6 bases). The CDR3 sequence is 15 residues long. Trimming cost V 2 bases and J 4 bases, with 13 bases left between them. Per germline, CDR1 MDHEN and CDR2 SYDVKM.